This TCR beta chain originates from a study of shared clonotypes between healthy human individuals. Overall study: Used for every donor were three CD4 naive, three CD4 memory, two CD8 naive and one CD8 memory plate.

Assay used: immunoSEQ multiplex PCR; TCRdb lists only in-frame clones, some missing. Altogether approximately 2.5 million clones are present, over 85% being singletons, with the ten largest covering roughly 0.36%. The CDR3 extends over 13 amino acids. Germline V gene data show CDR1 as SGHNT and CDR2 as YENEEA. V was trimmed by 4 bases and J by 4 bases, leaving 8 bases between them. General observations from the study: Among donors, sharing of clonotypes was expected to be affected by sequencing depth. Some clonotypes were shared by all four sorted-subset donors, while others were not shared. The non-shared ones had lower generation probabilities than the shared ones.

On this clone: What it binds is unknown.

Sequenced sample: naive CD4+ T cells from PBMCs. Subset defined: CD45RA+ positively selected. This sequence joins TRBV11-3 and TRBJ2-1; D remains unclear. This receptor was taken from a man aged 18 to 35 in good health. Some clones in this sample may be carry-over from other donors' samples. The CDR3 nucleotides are TGTGCCAGCAGCTCCGCAAAATACAATGAGCAGTTCTTC. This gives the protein CASSSAKYNEQFF.